This T cell receptor beta chain stems from a study of cytomegalovirus exposure and HLA in healthy donors. This CDR3 has 17 amino acids. Germline V gene data show CDR1 as SNHLY and CDR2 as FYNNEI. Trimming cost V 1 base and J 3 bases, with 18 bases left between them. This clone is a singleton in its sample. Both 60 Vbeta primers and 13 Jbeta primers went into the PCR. Measured with immunoSEQ multiplex PCR; TCRdb has only the in-frame clones, and not every one. Here the sample spans 97,000 or so clones, about 62% being singletons. Specimen: PBMCs. The clonotype was recovered from a human donor in good health. The chain carries TRBV2 and TRBJ2-5, with D possibly matching TRBD1 (5 bases). The CDR3 loop is CASSEGFLRQFEETQYF. The CDR3 nucleotides read TGTGCCAGCAGTGAAGGCTTCCTGAGACAGTTTGAAGAGACCCAGTACTTC.